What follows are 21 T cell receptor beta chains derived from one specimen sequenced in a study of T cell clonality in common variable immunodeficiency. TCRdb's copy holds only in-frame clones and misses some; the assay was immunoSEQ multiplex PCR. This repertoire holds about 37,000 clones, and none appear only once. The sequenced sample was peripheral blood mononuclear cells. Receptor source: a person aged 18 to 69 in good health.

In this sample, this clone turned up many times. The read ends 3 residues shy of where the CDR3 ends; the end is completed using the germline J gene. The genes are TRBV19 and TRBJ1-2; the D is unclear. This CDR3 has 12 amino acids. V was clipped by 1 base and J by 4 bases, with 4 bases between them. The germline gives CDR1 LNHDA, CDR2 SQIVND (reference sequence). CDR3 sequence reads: CASSIVGYGYTF. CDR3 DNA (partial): TGTGCCAGTAGTATAGTCGGCTATGGC.

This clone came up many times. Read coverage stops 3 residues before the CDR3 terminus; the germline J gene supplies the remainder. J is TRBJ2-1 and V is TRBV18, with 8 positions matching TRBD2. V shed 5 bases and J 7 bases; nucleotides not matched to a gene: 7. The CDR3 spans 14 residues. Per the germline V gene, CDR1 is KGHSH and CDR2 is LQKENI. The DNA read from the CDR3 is TGTGCCAGCTCAATCCCGGGACTAGTTAATGAG. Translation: CASSIPGLVNE. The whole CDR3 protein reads CASSIPGLVNEQFF. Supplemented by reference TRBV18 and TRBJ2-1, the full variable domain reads NAGVMQNPRHLVRRRGQEARLRCSPMKGHSHVYWYRQLPEEGLKFMVYLQKENIIDESGMPKERFSAEFPKEGPSILRIQQVVRGDSAAYFCASSIPGLVNEQFFGPGTRLTVL.

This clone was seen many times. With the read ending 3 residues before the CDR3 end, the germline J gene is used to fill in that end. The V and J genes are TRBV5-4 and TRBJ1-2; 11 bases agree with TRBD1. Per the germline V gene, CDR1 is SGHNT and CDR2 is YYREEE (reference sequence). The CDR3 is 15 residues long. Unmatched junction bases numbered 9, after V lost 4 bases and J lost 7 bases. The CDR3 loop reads CASSLGGQGGSGYTF. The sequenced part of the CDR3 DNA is TGTGCCAGCAGCCTTGGGGGACAGGGGGGTAGTGGC.

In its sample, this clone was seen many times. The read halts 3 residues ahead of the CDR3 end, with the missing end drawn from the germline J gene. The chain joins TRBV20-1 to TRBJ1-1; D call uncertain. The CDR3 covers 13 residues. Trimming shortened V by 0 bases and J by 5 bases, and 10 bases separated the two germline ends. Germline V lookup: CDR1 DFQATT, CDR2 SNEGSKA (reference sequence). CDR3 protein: CSARDYSNTEAFF. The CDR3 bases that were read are TGCAGTGCTAGAGACTACAGCAATACTGAA.

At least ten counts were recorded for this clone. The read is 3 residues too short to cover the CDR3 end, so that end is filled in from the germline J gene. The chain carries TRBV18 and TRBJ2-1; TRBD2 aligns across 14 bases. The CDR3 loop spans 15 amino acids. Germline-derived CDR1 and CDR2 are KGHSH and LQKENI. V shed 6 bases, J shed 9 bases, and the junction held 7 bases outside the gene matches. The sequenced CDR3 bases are TGTGCCAGCTCGCCGGGACTAGCGGGAGCCCTTGAG. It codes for CASSPGLAGALE. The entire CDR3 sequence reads CASSPGLAGALEQFF.

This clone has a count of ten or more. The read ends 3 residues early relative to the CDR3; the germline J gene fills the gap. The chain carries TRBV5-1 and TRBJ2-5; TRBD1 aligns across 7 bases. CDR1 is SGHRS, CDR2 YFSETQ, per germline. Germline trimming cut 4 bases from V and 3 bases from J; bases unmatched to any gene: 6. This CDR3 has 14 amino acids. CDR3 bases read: TGCGCCAGCAGCGGCGGGCAGGGGGAAGAGACC. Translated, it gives CASSGGQGEET. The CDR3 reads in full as CASSGGQGEETQYF.

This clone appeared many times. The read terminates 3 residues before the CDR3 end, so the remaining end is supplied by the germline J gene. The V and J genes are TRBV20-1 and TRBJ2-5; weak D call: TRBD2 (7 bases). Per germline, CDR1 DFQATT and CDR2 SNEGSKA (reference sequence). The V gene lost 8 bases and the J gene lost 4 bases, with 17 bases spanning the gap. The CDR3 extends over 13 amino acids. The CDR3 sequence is CSPLRGATETQYF. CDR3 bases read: TGCAGTCCCCTACGGGGGGCGACAGAGACC.

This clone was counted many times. The CDR3: CASSPRQGGYEQYF. CDR3 DNA, as far as it was read: TGTGCCAGCAGCCCGAGACAGGGTGGCTACGAG. The chain carries TRBV7-2 and TRBJ2-7; 7 bases match TRBD1. The missing CDR3 end, 3 residues past where the read stops, is filled in from the germline J gene. V shed 5 bases, J shed 3 bases, and the junction held 7 bases outside the gene matches. The CDR3 spans 14 residues. Germline CDR1 reads SGHTA; CDR2 reads FQGNSA.

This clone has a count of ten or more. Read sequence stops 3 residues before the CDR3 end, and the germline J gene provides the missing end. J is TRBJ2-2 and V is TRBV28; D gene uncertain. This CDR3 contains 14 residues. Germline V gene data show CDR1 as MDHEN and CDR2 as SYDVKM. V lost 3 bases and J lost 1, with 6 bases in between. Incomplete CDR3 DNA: TGTGCCAGCAGTTTTGAGGTGAACACCGGGGAG. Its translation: CASSFEVNTGE. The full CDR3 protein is CASSFEVNTGELFF.

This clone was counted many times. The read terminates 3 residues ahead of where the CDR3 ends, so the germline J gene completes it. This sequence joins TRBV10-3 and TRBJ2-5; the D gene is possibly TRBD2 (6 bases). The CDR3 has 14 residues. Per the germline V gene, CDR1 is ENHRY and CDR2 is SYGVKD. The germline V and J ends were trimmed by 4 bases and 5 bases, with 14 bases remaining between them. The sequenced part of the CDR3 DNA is TGTGCCATCAGTGGTCGGGAAAGCGGGGAGACC. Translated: CAISGRESGET. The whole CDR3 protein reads CAISGRESGETQYF.

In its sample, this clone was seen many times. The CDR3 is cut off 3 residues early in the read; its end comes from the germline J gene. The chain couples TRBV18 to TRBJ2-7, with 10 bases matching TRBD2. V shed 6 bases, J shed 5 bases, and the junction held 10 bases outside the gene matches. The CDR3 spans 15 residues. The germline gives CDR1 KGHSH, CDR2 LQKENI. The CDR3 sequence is CASSVIAGGGDEQYF. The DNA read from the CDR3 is TGTGCCAGCTCCGTTATAGCGGGAGGAGGGGACGAG.

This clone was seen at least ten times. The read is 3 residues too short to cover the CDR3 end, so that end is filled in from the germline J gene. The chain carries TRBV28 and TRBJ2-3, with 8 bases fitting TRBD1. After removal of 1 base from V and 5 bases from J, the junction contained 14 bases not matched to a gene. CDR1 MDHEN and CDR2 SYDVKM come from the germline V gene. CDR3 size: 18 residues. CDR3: CASSLFLIAPGGQDTQYF. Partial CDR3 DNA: TGTGCCAGCAGTTTATTTTTAATTGCGCCAGGGGGCCAAGATACG.

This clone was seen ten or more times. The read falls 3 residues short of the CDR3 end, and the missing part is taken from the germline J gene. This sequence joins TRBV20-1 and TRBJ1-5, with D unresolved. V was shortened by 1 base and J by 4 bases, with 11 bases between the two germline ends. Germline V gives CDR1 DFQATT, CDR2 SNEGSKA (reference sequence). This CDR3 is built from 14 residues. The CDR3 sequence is CSARGAGGNQPQHF. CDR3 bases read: TGCAGTGCTAGAGGTGCGGGAGGGAATCAGCCC.

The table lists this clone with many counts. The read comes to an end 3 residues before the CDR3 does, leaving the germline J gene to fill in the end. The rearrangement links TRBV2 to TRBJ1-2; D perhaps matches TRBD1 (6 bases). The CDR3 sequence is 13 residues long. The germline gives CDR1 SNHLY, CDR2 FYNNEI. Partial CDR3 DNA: TGTGCCAGCAGTTTCGGGACATTAAGCGGC. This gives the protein CASSFGTLSG. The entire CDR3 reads CASSFGTLSGYTF.

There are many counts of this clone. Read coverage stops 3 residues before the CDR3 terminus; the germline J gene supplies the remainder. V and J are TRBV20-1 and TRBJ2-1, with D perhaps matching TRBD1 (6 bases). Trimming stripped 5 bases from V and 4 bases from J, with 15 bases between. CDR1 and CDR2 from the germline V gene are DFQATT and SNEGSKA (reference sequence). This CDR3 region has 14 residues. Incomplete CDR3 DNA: TGCAGTGCTCCTAGACAGGCCGGTTACAATGAG. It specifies CSAPRQAGYNE. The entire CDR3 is CSAPRQAGYNEQFF.

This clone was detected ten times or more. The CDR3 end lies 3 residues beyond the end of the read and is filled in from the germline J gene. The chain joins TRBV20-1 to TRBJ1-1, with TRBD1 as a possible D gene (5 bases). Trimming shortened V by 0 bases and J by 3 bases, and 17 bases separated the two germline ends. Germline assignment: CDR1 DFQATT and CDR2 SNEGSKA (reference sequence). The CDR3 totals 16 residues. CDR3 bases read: TGCAGTGCTAGAGATCTCCGACAGCGGGGTGACACTGAA. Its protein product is CSARDLRQRGDTE. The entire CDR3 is CSARDLRQRGDTEAFF.

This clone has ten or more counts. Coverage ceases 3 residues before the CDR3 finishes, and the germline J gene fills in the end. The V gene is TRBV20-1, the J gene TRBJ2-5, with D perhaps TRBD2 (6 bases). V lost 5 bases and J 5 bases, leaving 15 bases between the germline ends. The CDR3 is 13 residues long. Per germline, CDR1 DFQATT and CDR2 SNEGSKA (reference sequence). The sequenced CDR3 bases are TGCAGTGCTTCCCCGACGGGGAGGGAGACC. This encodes CSASPTGRET. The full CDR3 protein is CSASPTGRETQYF.

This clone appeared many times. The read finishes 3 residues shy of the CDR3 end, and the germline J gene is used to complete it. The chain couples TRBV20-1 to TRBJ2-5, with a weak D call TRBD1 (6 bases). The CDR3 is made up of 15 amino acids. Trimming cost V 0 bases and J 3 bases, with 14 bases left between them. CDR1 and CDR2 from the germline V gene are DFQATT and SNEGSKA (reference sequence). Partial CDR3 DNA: TGCAGTGCTAGAGATTTCCGGGACACAAAAGAGACC. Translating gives CSARDFRDTKET. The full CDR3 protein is CSARDFRDTKETQYF.

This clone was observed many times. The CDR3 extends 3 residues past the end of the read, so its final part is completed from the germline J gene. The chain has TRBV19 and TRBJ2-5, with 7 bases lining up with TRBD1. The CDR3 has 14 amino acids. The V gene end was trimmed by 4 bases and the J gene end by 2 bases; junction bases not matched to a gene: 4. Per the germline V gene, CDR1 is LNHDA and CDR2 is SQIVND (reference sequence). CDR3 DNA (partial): TGTGCCAGTAGTACGACGGGACAGCAAGAGACC. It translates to CASSTTGQQET. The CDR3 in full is CASSTTGQQETQYF.

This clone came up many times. CDR3 protein: CASSTQGRSNQPQHF. The covered CDR3 bases are TGTGCCAGTAGTACACAGGGACGTAGCAATCAGCCC. The genes are TRBV19 and TRBJ1-5; D is possibly TRBD1 (6 bases). The CDR3 end lies 3 residues beyond the end of the read and is filled in from the germline J gene. V gave up 4 bases and J gave up 0 bases, with 10 bases separating them. The CDR3 is 15 residues long. Germline-derived CDR1 and CDR2 are LNHDA and SQIVND (reference sequence).

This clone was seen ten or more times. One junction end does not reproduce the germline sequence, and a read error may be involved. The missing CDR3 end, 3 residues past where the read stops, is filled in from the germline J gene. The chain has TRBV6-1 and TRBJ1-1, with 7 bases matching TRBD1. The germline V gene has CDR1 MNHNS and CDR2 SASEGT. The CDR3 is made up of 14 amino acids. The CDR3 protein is CASREDRVRGEAFF. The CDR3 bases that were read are TGTGCCAGCAGGGAAGACAGGGTGAGGGGTGAA.